What follows describes a single T cell receptor beta chain. The sample originates from a study of cytomegalovirus exposure and HLA in healthy donors. This CDR3 region has 14 residues. J gave up 5 bases and V 6 bases, and 5 bases lay outside the gene matches. In germline, CDR1 is LNHDA, CDR2 SQIVND (reference sequence). Sequencing used immunoSEQ multiplex PCR; TCRdb keeps in-frame clones, though not all of them. In the table there are about 160,000 clones, 75% to 90% of which are singletons. The sequenced sample consisted of PBMCs. The source of this sequence is a woman between 18 and 30 years old in good health and CMV-seronegative. The V call is TRBV19, the J call TRBJ2-7; TRBD1 matches at 12 bases. The CDR3 coding sequence is TGTGCCAGTAGCTGGGACAGGGGGCAGAACGAGCAGTACTTC. Translation: CASSWDRGQNEQYF.